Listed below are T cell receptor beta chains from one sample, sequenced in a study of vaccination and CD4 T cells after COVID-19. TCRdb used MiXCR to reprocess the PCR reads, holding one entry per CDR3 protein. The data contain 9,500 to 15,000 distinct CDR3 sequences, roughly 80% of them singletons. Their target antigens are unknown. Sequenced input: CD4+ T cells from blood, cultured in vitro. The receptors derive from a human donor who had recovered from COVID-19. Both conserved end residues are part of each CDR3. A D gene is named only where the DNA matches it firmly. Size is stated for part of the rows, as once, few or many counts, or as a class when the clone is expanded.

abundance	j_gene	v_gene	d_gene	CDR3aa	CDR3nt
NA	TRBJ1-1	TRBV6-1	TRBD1	CASSDRQGLKAFF	TGTGCCAGCAGTGACCGACAGGGTCTGAAGGCTTTCTTT
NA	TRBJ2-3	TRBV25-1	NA	CASTEGGRTDTQYF	TGTGCCAGCACCGAAGGGGGGCGAACAGATACGCAGTATTTT
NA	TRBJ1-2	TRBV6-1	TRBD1	CATVKTGVAGGYTF	TGTGCCACCGTAAAGACAGGGGTTGCAGGTGGCTACACCTTC
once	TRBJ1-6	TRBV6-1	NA	CASSVLWDVNNSPLHF	TGTGCCAGCAGTGTTTTGTGGGACGTAAATAATTCACCCCTCCACTTT
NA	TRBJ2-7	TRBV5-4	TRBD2	CASSLWTSAQYEQYF	TGTGCCAGCAGCTTATGGACTAGCGCTCAGTACGAGCAGTACTTC
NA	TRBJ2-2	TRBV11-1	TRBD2	CASSLGGRVGELFF	TGTGCCAGCAGCTTAGGCGGGAGGGTCGGGGAGCTGTTTTTT
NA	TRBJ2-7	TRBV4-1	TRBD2	CASSQTSGGKLAGASYEQYF	TGCGCCAGCAGCCAAACCTCGGGGGGAAAACTAGCGGGGGCCTCCTACGAGCAGTACTTC
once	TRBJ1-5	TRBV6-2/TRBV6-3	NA	CASSDSFRPQHF	TGTGCCAGCAGTGACAGTTTCCGGCCCCAGCATTTT
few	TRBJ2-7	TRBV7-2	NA	CASSFAGAEQYF	TGTGCCAGCAGCTTCGCGGGGGCCGAGCAGTACTTC
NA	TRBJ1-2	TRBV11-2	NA	CASSSDGRASYGYTF	TGTGCCAGCAGCTCCGACGGCAGGGCGAGCTATGGCTACACCTTC
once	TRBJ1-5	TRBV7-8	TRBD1	CASVMDRALNQPQHF	TGTGCCAGCGTAATGGACAGGGCTCTCAATCAGCCCCAGCATTTT
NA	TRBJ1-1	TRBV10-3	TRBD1	CAIRAGQGNTEAFF	TGTGCCATCAGGGCCGGACAGGGGAACACTGAAGCTTTCTTT
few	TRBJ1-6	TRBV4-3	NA	CASSQERESYNSPLHF	TGCGCCAGCAGCCAAGAGAGGGAGTCCTATAATTCACCCCTCCACTTT
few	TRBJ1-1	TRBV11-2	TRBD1	CASSPQQGANTEAFF	TGTGCCAGCAGCCCACAACAGGGGGCGAACACTGAAGCTTTCTTT
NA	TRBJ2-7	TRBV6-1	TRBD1	CASRPGRQGFEQYF	TGTGCCAGCAGGCCGGGGAGACAGGGTTTCGAGCAGTACTTC
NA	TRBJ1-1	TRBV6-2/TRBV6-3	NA	CASSFQQANTEAFF	TGTGCCAGCAGTTTCCAGCAGGCGAACACTGAAGCTTTCTTT